This paragraph covers one T cell receptor beta chain sequence. This sample is part of a study of blood T cell repertoires in COVID-19. Looking at the study overall: Samples representing acute and convalescent COVID-19 were sourced from the United States, Italy and Spain.

CDR1 is MNHEY and CDR2 is SMNVEV in the germline V gene (reference sequence). This CDR3 is built from 16 residues. Trimming at V came to 0 bases and at J to 0 bases, leaving 2 bases not matched to a gene. Before they entered the study, exposed participants had met a COVID-19 case within 2 weeks. The method was immunoSEQ multiplex PCR; TCRdb's version includes in-frame clones alone and lacks a portion of them. This sample has 180,000 or so clones, with approximately 80% found just once. Material for sequencing was PBMCs or T cells enriched from blood (not recorded which). This clonotype was obtained from a man in his fifties or sixties who had been exposed to COVID-19. V is TRBV27 and J is TRBJ1-3, with 7 bases matching TRBD1. DNA of the CDR3: TGTGCCAGCAGTTTATCAGGGGGCACCTCTGGAAACACCATATATTTT. It translates to CASSLSGGTSGNTIYF.